The following is a TCR beta chain sequence with its context. This entry is derived from a study of T cell changes during pregnancy in multiple sclerosis. The germline CDR1 and CDR2 sequences are LNHNV and YYDKDF (reference sequence). The CDR3 has 15 residues. The J segment lost 2 bases and the V segment lost 3 bases, leaving 6 bases of the junction unmatched. Assay: immunoSEQ multiplex PCR; the TCRdb copy retains only in-frame clones and omits some. The data hold tens of thousands of clones, with approximately 94% observed a single time. V gene TRBV15 combines with J gene TRBJ1-1; 7 nucleotides agree with TRBD1. The material sequenced was peripheral blood, taken in the third trimester of pregnancy. This TCR came from a female donor with multiple sclerosis, enrolled in a pregnancy study. This chain's CDR3 is CATSSRQGSNTEAFF. In nucleotides, the CDR3 is TGTGCCACCAGCAGCAGACAGGGCTCAAACACTGAAGCTTTCTTT.